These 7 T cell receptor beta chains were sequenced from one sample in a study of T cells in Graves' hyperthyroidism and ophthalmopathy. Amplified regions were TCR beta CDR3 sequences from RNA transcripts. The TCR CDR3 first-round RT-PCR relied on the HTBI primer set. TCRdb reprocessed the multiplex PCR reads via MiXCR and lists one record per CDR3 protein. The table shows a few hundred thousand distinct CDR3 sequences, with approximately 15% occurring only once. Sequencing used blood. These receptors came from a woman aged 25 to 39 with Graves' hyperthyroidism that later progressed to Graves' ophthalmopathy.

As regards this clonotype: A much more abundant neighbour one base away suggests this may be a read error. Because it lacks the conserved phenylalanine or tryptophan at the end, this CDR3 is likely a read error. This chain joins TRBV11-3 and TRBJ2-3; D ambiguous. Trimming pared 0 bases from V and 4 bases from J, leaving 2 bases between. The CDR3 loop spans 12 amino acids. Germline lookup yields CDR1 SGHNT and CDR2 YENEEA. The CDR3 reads CASSLESDTQYS. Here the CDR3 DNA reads TGTGCCAGCAGCTTAGAGTCAGATACGCAGTATTCT.

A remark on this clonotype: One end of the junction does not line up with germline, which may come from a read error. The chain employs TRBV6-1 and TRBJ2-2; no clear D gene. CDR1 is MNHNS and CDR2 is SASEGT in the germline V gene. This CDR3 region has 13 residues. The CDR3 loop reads CVSHTTDTGELFF. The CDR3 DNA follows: TGTGTCAGCCACACTACCGACACCGGGGAGCTGTTTTTT.

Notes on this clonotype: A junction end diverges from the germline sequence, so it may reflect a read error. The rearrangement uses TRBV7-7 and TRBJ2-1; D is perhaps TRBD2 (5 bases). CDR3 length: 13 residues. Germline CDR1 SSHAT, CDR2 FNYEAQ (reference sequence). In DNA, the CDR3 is TGTGCTAGCAGCCCCGGACTCGTTAATGAGCAGTTCTTC. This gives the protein CASSPGLVNEQFF.

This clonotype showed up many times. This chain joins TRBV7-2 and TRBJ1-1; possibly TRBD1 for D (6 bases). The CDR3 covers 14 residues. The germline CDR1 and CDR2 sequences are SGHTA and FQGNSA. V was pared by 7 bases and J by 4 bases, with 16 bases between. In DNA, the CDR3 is TGTGCCAGCACCGAATTACAGGGAACCACTGAAGCTTTCTTT. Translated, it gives CASTELQGTTEAFF.

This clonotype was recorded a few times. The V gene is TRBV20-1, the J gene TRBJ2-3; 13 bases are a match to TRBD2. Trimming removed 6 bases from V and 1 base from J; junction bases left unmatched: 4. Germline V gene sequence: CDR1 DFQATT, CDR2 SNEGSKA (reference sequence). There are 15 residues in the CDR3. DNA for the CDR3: TGCAGTGCCTCGGGACTAGCGGGGCGCACAGATACGCAGTATTTT. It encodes CSASGLAGRTDTQYF.

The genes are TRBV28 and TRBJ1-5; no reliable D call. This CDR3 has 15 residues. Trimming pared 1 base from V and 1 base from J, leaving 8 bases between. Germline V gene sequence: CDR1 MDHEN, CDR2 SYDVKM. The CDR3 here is CASSLFSGSNQPQHF. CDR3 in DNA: TGTGCCAGCAGTTTATTTTCGGGAAGCAATCAGCCCCAGCATTTT.

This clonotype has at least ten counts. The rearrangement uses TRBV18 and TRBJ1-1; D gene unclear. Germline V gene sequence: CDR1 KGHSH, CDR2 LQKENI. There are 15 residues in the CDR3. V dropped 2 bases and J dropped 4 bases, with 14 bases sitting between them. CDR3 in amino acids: CASSPRREAGTEAFF. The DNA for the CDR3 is TGTGCCAGCTCACCAAGGCGCGAGGCGGGCACTGAAGCTTTCTTT.